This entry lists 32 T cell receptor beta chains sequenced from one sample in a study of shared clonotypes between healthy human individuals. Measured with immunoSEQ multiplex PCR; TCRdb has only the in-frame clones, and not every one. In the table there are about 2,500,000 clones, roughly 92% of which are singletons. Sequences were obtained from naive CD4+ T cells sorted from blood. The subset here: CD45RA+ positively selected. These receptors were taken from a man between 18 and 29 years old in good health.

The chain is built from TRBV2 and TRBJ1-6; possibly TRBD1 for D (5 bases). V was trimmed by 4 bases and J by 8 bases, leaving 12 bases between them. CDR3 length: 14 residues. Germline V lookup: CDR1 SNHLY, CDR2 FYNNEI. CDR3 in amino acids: CASSVRGGDSPLHF. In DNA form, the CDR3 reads TGTGCCAGCAGTGTACGCGGGGGGGATTCACCCCTCCACTTT.

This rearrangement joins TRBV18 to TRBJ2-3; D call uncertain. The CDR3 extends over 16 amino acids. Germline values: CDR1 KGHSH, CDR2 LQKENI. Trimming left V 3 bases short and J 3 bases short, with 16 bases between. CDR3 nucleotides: TGTGCCAGCTCACCTCCGGGCCCCAGGACGACAGATACGCAGTATTTT. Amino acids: CASSPPGPRTTDTQYF.

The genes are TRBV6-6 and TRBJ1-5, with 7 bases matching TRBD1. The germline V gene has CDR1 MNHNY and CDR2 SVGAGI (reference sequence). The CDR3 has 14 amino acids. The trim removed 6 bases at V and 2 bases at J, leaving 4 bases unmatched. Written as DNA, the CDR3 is TGTGCCAGCAGCCTCGGACAGGGCAATCAGCCCCAGCATTTT. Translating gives CASSLGQGNQPQHF.

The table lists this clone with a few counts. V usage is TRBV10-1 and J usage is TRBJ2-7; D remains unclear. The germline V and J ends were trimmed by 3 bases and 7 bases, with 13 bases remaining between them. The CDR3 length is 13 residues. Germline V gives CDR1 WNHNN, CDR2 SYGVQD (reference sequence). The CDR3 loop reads CASSDRVLGEQYF. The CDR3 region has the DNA TGCGCCAGCAGTGATCGGGTCCTAGGGGAGCAGTACTTC.

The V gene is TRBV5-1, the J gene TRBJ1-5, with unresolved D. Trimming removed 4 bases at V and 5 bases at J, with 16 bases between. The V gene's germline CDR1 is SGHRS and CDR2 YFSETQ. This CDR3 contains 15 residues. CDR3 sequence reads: CASSPAMEPHQPQHF. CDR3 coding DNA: TGCGCCAGCAGCCCCGCGATGGAACCCCATCAGCCCCAGCATTTT.

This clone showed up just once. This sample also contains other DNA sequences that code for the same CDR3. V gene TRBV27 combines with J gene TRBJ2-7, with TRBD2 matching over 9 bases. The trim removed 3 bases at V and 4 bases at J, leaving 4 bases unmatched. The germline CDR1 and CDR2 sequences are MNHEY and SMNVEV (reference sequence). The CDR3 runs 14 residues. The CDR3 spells CASSLRGGLYEQYF. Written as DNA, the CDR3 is TGTGCCAGCAGTTTGCGGGGGGGACTTTACGAGCAGTACTTC.

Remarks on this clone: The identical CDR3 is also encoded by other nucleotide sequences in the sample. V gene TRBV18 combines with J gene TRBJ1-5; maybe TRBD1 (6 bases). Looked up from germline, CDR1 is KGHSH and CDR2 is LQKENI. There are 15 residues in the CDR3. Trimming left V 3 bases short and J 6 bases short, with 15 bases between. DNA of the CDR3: TGTGCCAGCTCACCGACGCAGGGGAAGGGTCAGCCCCAGCATTTT. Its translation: CASSPTQGKGQPQHF. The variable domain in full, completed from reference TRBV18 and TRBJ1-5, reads NAGVMQNPRHLVRRRGQEARLRCSPMKGHSHVYWYRQLPEEGLKFMVYLQKENIIDESGMPKERFSAEFPKEGPSILRIQQVVRGDSAAYFCASSPTQGKGQPQHFGDGTRLSIL.

CDR3 amino acids: CASRATDLNTEAFF. The DNA of the CDR3 is TGTGCCAGCCGCGCCACGGACCTGAACACTGAAGCTTTCTTT. V gene TRBV7-2 combines with J gene TRBJ1-1; no firm D call. CDR3 length equals 14 residues. The V gene's germline CDR1 is SGHTA and CDR2 FQGNSA. Trimming cost V 8 bases and J 0 bases, with 13 bases left between them.

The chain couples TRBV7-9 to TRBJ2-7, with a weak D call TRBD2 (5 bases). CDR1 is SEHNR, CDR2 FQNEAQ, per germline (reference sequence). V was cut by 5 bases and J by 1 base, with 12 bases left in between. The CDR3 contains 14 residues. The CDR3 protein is CASSPRTASYEQYF. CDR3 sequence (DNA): TGTGCCAGCAGCCCCCGGACTGCTTCCTACGAGCAGTACTTC.

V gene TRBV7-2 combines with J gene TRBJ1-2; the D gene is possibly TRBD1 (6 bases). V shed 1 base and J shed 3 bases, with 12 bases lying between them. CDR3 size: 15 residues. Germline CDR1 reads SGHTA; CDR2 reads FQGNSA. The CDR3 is CASSLDLSGDYGYTF. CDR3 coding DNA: TGTGCCAGCAGCTTAGATCTTTCAGGGGACTATGGCTACACCTTC.

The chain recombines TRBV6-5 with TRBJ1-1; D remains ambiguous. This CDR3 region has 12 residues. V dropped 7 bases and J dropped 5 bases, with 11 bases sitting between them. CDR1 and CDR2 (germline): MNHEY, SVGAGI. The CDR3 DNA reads TGTGCCAGCAATAAAAAAGGTACTGAAGCTTTCTTT. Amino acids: CASNKKGTEAFF.

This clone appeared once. The CDR3 sequence: CASSGREPGGSYEQYF. The CDR3 DNA sequence: TGTGCCAGCAGCGGGAGGGAACCGGGAGGGTCCTACGAGCAGTACTTC. The chain uses TRBV7-9 and TRBJ2-7, with TRBD2 identical over 8 bases. This CDR3 is 16 amino acids long. Germline V gene data show CDR1 as SEHNR and CDR2 as FQNEAQ (reference sequence). V lost 5 bases to trimming and J lost 1 base; unmatched junction nucleotides: 10.

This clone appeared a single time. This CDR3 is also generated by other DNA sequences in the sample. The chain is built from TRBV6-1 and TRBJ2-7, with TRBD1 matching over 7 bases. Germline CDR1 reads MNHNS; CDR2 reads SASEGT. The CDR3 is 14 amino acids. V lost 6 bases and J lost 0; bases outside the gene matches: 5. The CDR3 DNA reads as TGTGCCAGCAGAGGACAGGTGTCCTCCTACGAGCAGTACTTC. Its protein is CASRGQVSSYEQYF.

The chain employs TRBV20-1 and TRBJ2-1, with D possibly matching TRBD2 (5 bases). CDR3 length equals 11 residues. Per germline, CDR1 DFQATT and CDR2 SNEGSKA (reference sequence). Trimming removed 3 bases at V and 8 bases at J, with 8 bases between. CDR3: CSASDGDEQFF. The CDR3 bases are TGCAGTGCTAGCGACGGGGATGAGCAGTTCTTC.

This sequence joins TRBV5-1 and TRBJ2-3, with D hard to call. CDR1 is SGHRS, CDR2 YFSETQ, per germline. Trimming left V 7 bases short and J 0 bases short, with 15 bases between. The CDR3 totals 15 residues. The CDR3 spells CASALDRTSTDTQYF. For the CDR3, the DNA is TGCGCCAGCGCCCTGGACCGTACTAGCACAGATACGCAGTATTTT.

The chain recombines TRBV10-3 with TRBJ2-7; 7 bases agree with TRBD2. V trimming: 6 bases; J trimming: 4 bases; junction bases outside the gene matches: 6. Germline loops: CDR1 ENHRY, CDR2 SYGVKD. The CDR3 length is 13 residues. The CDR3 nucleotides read TGTGCCATCAGAGGACTAGACGGGTACGAGCAGTACTTC. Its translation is CAIRGLDGYEQYF.

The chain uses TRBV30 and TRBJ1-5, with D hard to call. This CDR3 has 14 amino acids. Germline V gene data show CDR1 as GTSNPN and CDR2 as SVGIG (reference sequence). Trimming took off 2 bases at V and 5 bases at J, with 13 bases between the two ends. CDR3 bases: TGTGCCTGGAGTCGACCGGGCCCACATCAGCCCCAGCATTTT. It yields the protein CAWSRPGPHQPQHF.

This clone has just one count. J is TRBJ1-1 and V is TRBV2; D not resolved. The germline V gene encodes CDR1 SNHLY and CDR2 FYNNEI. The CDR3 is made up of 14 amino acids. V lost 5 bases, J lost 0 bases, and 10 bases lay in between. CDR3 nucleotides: TGTGCCAGCAGTTTACAGCTAATGAACACTGAAGCTTTCTTT. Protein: CASSLQLMNTEAFF.

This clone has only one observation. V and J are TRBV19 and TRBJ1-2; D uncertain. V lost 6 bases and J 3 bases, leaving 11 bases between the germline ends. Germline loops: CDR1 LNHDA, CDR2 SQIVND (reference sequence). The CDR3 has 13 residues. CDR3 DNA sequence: TGTGCCAGTAGCCGCGACAAGGACTATGGCTACACCTTC. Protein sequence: CASSRDKDYGYTF.

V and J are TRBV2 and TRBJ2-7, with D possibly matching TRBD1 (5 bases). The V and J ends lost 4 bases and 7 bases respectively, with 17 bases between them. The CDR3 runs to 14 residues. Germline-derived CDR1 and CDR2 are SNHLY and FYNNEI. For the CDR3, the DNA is TGTGCCAGCAGTGCGGACACCACTTTGGGGGAGCAGTACTTC. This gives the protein CASSADTTLGEQYF.

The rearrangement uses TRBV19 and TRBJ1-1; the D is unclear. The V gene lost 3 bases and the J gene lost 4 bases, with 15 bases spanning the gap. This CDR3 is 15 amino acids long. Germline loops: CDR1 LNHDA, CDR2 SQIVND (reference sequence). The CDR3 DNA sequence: TGTGCCAGTAGTATGGGCCGGGGTCGGGGCACTGAAGCTTTCTTT. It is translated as CASSMGRGRGTEAFF.

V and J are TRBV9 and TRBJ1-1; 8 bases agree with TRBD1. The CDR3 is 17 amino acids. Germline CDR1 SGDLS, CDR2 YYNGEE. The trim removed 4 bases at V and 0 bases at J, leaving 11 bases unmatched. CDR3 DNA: TGTGCCAGCAGCTCAGCAGGGGGCCTAGGGCTGAACACTGAAGCTTTCTTT. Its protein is CASSSAGGLGLNTEAFF.

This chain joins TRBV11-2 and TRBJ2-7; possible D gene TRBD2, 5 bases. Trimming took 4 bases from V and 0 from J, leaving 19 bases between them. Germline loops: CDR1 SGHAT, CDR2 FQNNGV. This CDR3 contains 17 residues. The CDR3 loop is CASSSPGWRQASYEQYF. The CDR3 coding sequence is TGTGCCAGCAGCTCCCCCGGTTGGAGGCAGGCCTCCTACGAGCAGTACTTC.

CDR3 in amino acids: CAPYSGREGQETQYF. The CDR3 DNA is TGTGCCCCCTACTCGGGGCGGGAGGGCCAAGAGACCCAGTACTTC. The V call is TRBV30, the J call TRBJ2-5, with 9 positions matching TRBD2. CDR1 is GTSNPN and CDR2 is SVGIG in the germline V gene (reference sequence). The CDR3 extends over 15 amino acids. V dropped 8 bases and J dropped 1; count of bases not matched to a gene: 11.

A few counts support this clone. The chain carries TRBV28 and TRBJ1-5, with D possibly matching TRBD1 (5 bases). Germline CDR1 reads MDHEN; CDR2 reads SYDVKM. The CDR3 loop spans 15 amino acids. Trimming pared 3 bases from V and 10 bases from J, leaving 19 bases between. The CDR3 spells CASSLRASLQGPQHF. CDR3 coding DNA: TGTGCCAGCAGTTTGCGGGCCAGCCTCCAGGGACCCCAGCATTTT.

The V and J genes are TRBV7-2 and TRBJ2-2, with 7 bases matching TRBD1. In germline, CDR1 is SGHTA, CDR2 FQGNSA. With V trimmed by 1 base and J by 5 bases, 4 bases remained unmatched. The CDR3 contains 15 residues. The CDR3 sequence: CASSLVRGRTGELFF. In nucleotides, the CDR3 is TGTGCCAGCAGCTTAGTTAGGGGGCGAACCGGGGAGCTGTTTTTT. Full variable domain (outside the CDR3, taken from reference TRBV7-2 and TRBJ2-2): GAGVSQSPSNKVTEKGKDVELRCDPISGHTALYWYRQSLGQGLEFLIYFQGNSAPDKSGLPSDRFSAERTGGSVSTLTIQRTQQEDSAVYLCASSLVRGRTGELFFGEGSRLTVL.

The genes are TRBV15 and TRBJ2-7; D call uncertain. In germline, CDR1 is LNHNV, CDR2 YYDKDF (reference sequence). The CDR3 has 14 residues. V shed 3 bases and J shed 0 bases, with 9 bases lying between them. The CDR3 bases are TGTGCCACCAGCAGGGATAAGAGCTCCTACGAGCAGTACTTC. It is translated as CATSRDKSSYEQYF.

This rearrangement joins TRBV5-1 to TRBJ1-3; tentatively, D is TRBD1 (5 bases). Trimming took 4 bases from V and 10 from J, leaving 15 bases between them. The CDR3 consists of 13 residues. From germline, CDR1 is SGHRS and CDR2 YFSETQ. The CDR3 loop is CASSPGPLATIYF. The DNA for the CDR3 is TGCGCCAGCAGCCCGGGACCTTTAGCAACCATATATTTT.

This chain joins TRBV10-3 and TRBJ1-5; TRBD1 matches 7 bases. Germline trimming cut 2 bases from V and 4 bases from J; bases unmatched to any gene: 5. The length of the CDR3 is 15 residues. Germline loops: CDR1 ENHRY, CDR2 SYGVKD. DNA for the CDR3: TGTGCCATCAGTGAGGGACAGGCCTTAAATCAGCCCCAGCATTTT. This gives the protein CAISEGQALNQPQHF.

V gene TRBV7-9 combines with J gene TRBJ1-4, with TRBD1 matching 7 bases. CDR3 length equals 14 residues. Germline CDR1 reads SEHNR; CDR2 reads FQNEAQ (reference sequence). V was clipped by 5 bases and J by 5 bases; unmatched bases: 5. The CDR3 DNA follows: TGTGCCAGCAGCGAGGGACAGCCAAATGAAAAACTGTTTTTT. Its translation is CASSEGQPNEKLFF.

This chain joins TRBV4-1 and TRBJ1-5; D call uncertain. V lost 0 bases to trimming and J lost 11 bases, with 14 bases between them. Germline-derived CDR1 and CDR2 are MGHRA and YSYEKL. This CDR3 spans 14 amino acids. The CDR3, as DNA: TGCGCCAGCAGCCAAGATCCGGCTGAGTGGGCCCAGCATTTT. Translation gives CASSQDPAEWAQHF.

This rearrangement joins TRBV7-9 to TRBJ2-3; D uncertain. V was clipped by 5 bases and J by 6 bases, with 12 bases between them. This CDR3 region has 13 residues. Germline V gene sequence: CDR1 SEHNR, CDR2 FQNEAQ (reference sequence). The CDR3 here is CASSPTPVDTQYF. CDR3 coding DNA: TGTGCCAGCAGCCCCACCCCGGTGGATACGCAGTATTTT.